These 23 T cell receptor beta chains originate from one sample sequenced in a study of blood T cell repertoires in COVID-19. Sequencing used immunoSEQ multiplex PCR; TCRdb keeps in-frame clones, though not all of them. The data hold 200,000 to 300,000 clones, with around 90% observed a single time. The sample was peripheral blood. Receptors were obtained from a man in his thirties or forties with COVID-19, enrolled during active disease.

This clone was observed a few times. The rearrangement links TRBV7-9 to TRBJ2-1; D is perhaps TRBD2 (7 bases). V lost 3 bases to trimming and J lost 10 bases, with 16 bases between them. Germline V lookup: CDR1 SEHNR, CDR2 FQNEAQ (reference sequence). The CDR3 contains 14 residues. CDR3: CASSFVRGAWEQFF. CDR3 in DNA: TGTGCCAGCAGCTTCGTCCGGGGGGCGTGGGAGCAGTTCTTC.

The CDR3 DNA sequence: TGCAGCGTTGAAGGAGGCAGGGACAGCACCGGGGAGCTGTTTTTT. Translated: CSVEGGRDSTGELFF. V gene TRBV29-1 combines with J gene TRBJ2-2, with 7 bases aligning to TRBD1. The CDR3 covers 15 residues. CDR1 is SQVTM, CDR2 ANQGSEA, per germline. Trimming cost V 1 base and J 4 bases; bases outside gene matches: 6.

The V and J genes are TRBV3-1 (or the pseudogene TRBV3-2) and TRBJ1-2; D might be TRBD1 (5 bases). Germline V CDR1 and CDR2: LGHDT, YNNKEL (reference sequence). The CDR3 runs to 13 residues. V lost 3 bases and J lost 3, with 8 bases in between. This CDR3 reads CASSQQGDYGYTF. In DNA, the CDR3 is TGTGCCAGCAGCCAGCAGGGTGACTATGGCTACACCTTC.

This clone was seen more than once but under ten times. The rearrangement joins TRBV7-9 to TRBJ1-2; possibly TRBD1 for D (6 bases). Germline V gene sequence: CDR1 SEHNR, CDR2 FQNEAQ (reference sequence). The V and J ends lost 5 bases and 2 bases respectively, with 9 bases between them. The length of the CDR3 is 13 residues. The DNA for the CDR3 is TGTGCCAGCAGCCGGGACACGAACTATGGCTACACCTTC. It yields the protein CASSRDTNYGYTF. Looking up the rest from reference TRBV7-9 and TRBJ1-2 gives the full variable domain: DTGVSQNPRHKITKRGQNVTFRCDPISEHNRLYWYRQTLGQGPEFLTYFQNEAQLEKSRLLSDRFSAERPKGSFSTLEIQRTEQGDSAMYLCASSRDTNYGYTFGSGTRLTVV.

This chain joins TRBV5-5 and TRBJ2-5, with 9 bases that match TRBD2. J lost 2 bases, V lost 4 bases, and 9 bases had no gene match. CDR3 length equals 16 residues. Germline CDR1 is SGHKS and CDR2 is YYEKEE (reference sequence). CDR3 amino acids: CASSPVLAGRQETQYF. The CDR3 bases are TGTGCCAGCAGCCCAGTTCTAGCGGGGAGGCAAGAGACCCAGTACTTC. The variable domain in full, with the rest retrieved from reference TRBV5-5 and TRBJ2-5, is DAGVTQSPTHLIKTRGQQVTLRCSPISGHKSVSWYQQVLGQGPQFIFQYYEKEERGRGNFPDRFSARQFPNYSSELNVNALLLGDSALYLCASSPVLAGRQETQYFGPGTRLLVL.

The CDR3 here is CASSPRATSYYEQYF. The CDR3 region has the DNA TGTGCCAGCAGTCCTAGGGCGACTAGCTATTACGAGCAGTACTTC. The V and J genes are TRBV6-5 and TRBJ2-7; 7 bases are shared with TRBD2. This CDR3 contains 15 residues. The V gene's germline CDR1 is MNHEY and CDR2 SVGAGI. V lost 5 bases to trimming and J lost 4 bases; unmatched junction nucleotides: 11.

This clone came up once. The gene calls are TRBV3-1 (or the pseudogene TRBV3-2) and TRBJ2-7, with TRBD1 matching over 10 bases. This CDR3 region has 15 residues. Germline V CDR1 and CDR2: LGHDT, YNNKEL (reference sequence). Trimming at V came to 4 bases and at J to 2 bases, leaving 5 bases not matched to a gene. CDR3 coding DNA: TGTGCCAGCAGCCGCCCGGGACAGGGGACCTACGAGCAGTACTTC. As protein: CASSRPGQGTYEQYF.

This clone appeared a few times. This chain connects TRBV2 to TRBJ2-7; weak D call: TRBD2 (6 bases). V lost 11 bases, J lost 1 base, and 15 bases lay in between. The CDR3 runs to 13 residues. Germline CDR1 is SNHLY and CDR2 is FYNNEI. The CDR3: CAGGRQLSYEQYF. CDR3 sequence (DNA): TGTGCCGGGGGGAGACAGTTGTCCTACGAGCAGTACTTC.

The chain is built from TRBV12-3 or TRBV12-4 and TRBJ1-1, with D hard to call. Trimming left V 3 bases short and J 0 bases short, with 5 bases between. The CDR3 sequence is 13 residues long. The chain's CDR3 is CASSFQMNTEAFF. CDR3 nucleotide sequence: TGTGCCAGCAGTTTTCAGATGAACACTGAAGCTTTCTTT.

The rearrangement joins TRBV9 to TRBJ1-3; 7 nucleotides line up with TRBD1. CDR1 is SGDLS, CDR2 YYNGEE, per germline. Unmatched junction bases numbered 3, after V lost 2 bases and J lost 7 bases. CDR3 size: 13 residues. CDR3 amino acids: CASSVTGSNTIYF. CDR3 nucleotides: TGTGCCAGCAGCGTGACAGGGTCTAACACCATATATTTT. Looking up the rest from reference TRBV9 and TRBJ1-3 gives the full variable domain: DSGVTQTPKHLITATGQRVTLRCSPRSGDLSVYWYQQSLDQGLQFLIQYYNGEERAKGNILERFSAQQFPDLHSELNLSSLELGDSALYFCASSVTGSNTIYFGEGSWLTVV.

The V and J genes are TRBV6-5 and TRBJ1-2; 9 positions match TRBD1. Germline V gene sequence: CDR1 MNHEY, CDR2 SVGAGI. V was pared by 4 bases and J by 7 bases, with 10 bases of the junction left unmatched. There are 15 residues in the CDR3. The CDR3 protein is CASSSPPGQGPGYTF. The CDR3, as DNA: TGTGCCAGCAGTTCCCCCCCGGGACAGGGTCCTGGCTACACCTTC.

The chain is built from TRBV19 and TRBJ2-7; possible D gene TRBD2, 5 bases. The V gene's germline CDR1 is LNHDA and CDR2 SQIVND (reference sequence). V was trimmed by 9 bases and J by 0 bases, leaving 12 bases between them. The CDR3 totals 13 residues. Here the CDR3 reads CARGSLSSYEQYF. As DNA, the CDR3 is TGTGCCAGAGGGAGCCTGAGCTCCTACGAGCAGTACTTC.

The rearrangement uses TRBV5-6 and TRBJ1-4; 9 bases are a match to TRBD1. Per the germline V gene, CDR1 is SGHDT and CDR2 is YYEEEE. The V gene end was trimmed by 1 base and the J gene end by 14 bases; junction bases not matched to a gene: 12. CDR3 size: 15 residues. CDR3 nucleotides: TGTGCCAGCAGCTTGTGGTGGGGACAGGGTCGGATCCTGTTTTTT. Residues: CASSLWWGQGRILFF. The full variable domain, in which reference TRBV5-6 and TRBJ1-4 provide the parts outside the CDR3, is DAGVTQSPTHLIKTRGQQVTLRCSPKSGHDTVSWYQQALGQGPQFIFQYYEEEERQRGNFPDRFSGHQFPNYSSELNVNALLLGDSALYLCASSLWWGQGRILFFGSGTQLSVL.

The CDR3 reads CASSFRDSQETQYF. The CDR3, as DNA: TGTGCCAGCTCCTTCCGGGACAGCCAAGAGACCCAGTACTTC. The chain recombines TRBV2 with TRBJ2-5, with 7 bases lining up with TRBD1. Germline CDR1 SNHLY, CDR2 FYNNEI. The V segment lost 8 bases and the J segment 1 base; nucleotides outside the gene matches: 7. This CDR3 is 14 amino acids long.

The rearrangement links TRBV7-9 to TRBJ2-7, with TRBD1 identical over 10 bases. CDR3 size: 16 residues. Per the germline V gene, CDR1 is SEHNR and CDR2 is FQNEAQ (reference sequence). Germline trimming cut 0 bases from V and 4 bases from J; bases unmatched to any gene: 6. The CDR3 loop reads CASSLARDRGLYEQYF. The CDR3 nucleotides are TGTGCCAGCAGCTTAGCTAGGGACAGGGGCCTATACGAGCAGTACTTC. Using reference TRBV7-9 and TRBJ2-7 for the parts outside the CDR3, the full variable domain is DTGVSQNPRHKITKRGQNVTFRCDPISEHNRLYWYRQTLGQGPEFLTYFQNEAQLEKSRLLSDRFSAERPKGSFSTLEIQRTEQGDSAMYLCASSLARDRGLYEQYFGPGTRLTVT.

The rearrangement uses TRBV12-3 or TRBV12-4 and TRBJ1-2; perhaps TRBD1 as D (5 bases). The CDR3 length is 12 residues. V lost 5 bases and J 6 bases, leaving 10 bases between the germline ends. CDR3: CASSLRGDGYTF. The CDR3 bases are TGTGCCAGCAGTCTAAGGGGCGATGGCTACACCTTC.

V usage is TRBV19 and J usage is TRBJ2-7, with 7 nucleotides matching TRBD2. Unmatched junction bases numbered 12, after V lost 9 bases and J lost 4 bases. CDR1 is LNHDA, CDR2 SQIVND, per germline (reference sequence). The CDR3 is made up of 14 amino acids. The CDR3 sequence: CASNFPGGPYEQYF. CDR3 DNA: TGTGCCAGCAACTTCCCGGGGGGTCCGTACGAGCAGTACTTC.

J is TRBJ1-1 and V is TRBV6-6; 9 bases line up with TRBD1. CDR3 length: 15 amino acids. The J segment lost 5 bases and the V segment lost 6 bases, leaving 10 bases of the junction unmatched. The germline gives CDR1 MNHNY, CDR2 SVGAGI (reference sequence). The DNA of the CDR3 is TGTGCCAGCAGGACGCCGGGACAGGGAAGGACTGAAGCTTTCTTT. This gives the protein CASRTPGQGRTEAFF.

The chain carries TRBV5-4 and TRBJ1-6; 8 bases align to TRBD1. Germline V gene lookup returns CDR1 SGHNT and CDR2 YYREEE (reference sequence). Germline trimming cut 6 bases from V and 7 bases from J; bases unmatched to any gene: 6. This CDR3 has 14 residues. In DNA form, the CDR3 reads TGTGCCAGCACCTGGACAGGGAGGAATTCACCCCTCCACTTT. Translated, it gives CASTWTGRNSPLHF.

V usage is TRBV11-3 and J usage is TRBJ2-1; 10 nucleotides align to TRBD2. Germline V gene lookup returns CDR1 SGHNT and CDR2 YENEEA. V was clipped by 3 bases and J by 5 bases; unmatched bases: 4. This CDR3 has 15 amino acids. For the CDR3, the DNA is TGTGCCAGCAGCTTTGGAGCGGGGGGGCACAATGAGCAGTTCTTC. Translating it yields CASSFGAGGHNEQFF.

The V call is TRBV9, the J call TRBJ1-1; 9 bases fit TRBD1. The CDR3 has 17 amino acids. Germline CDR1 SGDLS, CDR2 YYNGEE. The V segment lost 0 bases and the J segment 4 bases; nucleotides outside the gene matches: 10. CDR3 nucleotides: TGTGCCAGCAGCGTAGGGGACAGGGCGATCGCGATCACTGAAGCTTTCTTT. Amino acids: CASSVGDRAIAITEAFF.

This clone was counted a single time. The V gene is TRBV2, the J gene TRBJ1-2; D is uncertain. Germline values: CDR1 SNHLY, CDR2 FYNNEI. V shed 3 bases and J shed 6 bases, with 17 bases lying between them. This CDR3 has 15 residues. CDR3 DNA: TGTGCCAGCAGTGATTCCGGGATTCCACCCCATGGCTACACCTTC. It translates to CASSDSGIPPHGYTF.

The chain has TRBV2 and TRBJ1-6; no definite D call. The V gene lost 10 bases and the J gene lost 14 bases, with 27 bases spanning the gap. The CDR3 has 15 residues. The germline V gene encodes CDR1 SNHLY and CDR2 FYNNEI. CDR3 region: CAITPGSSIEAALHF. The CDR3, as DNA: TGTGCCATCACCCCCGGGTCCTCCATTGAGGCAGCCCTCCACTTT.